This TCR beta chain originates from a study of blood T cells in healthy people across ages. Study-wide points: Diversity was higher, and naive CD4+ cells more numerous, in long-lived donors than in aged donors.

As regards this clonotype: Its cognate antigen is unknown.

Caucasian, healthy and from Russia, the donors were aged between about 6 and 90. Isolated per sample were at least 6 million PBMCs. Germline loops: CDR1 SGDLS, CDR2 YYNGEE. V shed 3 bases and J shed 0 bases, with 10 bases lying between them. This CDR3 is built from 15 residues. A J-beta primer mix and a sample-barcoded 5' primer were used in a second PCR of about 6 to 12 cycles. TCRdb used MiXCR to reprocess the 5' RACE reads, holding one entry per CDR3 protein. The sample holds more than 1.4 million distinct CDR3 sequences, roughly 40% seen once. The chain is built from TRBV9 and TRBJ1-5; D ambiguous. The sample consisted of blood. This receptor was obtained from a young woman in good health. CDR3 region: CASSAGGSSNQPQHF. For the CDR3, the DNA is TGTGCCAGCAGCGCCGGCGGTAGTAGCAATCAGCCCCAGCATTTT.